This T cell receptor (beta chain) was obtained from a study of control samples from healthy donors and cancer patients. Sequencing was performed with immunoSEQ multiplex PCR; in TCRdb, only in-frame clones are kept and a portion is missing. The top ten hold around a sixth of the sample, which has tens of thousands of clones, about nine tenths seen once. This CDR3 is 14 amino acids long. J was trimmed by 6 bases and V by 1 base; bases with no gene match: 0. Germline CDR1 is SGHDN and CDR2 is FVKESK. The rearrangement uses TRBV14 and TRBJ2-1; 10 bases line up with TRBD2. The receptor was derived from a man aged 25-45 years in good health. The sequencing sample was made of blood. CDR3 coding DNA: TGTGCCAGCAGCCAAGTAGCGGGAGGCAATGAGCAGTTCTTC. The encoded protein is CASSQVAGGNEQFF.